The TCR beta chain under discussion was sequenced for a study of cytotoxic CD8 clonotypes in ibrutinib-treated CLL. The study's findings and limits: In comparison with age-matched healthy donors, baseline clonality was higher and tracked circulating CD8+ T-cell counts.

Germline CDR1 and CDR2: SGHTA and FQGNSA. The V gene lost 5 bases and the J gene lost 2 bases, with 12 bases spanning the gap. The CDR3 is 15 residues long. Sequencing was performed with immunoSEQ multiplex PCR; in TCRdb, only in-frame clones are kept and a portion is missing. The sample includes around 97,000 clones, 70% to 85% of them seen just once. On this clone itself: Its specificity is unknown.

The receptor comes from a human donor with chronic lymphocytic leukemia. The rearrangement uses TRBV7-2 and TRBJ1-4, with D possibly matching TRBD1 (5 bases). Sample: PBMCs, taken after 12 months of ibrutinib treatment. CDR3 protein: CASSLRRGTNEKLFF. The CDR3 DNA reads as TGTGCCAGCAGCCTACGAAGGGGCACTAATGAAAAACTGTTTTTT.